The present TCR beta chain was sequenced within a study of regulatory T cells in long-lasting Graves disease. Study results and caveats: Blood alone, not thyroid tissue, was studied. Segments TRBV28, TRBJ1-2 and TRBJ2-5 showed preferential usage in persistent disease. Accuracy might have suffered from few samples.

Building of the TCR beta libraries involved iRepertoire HTBI primers and Arm-PCR of CDR3 regions. A single record per CDR3 protein comes from TCRdb applying MiXCR to the multiplex PCR reads. The sample gives about 440,000 distinct CDR3 sequences, 16% of which show up once; less than 30% is in the top ten. The time point was: newly diagnosed GD, antithyroid drugs for less than 3 months. Generation of the TCR library employed RNA extracted from PBMCs. A volume of roughly 9.1 milliliters of peripheral blood was collected in EDTA tubes. This clonotype showed up many times. The antigen is undetermined. Germline lookup yields CDR1 MDHEN and CDR2 SYDVKM. The CDR3 sequence is 13 residues long. V was clipped by 3 bases and J by 1 base, with 6 bases between them. These sequences were also reported in another study, on T cells in Graves' hyperthyroidism and ophthalmopathy.

The specimen comprised peripheral blood mononuclear cells (PBMCs), sampled at new diagnosis, from a patient treated with antithyroid drugs. The source of this sequence is a woman between 18 and 29 years old with Graves disease. The chain couples TRBV28 to TRBJ1-1; D unresolved. The CDR3 DNA is TGTGCCAGCAGTTTCCGCCAGAACACTGAAGCTTTCTTT. It encodes CASSFRQNTEAFF.